This TCR beta chain was recovered during a study of blood T cell repertoires in COVID-19 (dated by TCRdb to about 2020). Study-level background: The collaborator samples originated in the United States, Italy and Spain and spanned the acute and convalescent phases of COVID-19. The repertoires were made available in a free public database intended to serve as a resource for research on the immune response to SARS-CoV-2. The dataset comprised deeply sampled blood TCRbeta repertoires from subjects exposed to, actively infected with, or recovered from COVID-19. Samples were obtained from the ongoing ImmuneRACE study (first 160 participants) and from some 1,200 subjects provided by 6 global collaborators. Where available, HLA class I and class II types were obtained from metadata supplied by the sample provider rather than from assay-based typing. Nearly every sample came with metadata listing a de-identified subject ID, COVID-19 status, age in years and sex. The material from the prospective study consisted of cDNA or gDNA derived from T cells, B-cell-depleted T cells, or PBMCs. General conclusions and limits of the study: Clinical and demographic metadata were provided uncurated, with the amount varying by source and participant.

Collaborating institutions collected whole blood in K2EDTA tubes following their own protocols. For TCRbeta analysis, collaborators shipped samples in one of three forms: frozen whole blood, isolated PBMCs, or DNA extracted from either of those sample types. Of note for this clone: Its antigen remains unidentified. No much larger clone is present one base from it, and per-base qualities are unavailable.

The immunoSEQ Assay, a bias-controlled multiplex PCR, was used to amplify TCRbeta CDR3 regions from genomic DNA. The authors processed their data as follows. The number of nucleated cells in each sample was estimated from the amplification of reference gene primers within the assay. Sequence reads were collapsed and filtered to measure the absolute abundance of every unique TCRbeta CDR3 rearrangement. For each sample, productive Simpson clonality was calculated as the square root of Simpson's diversity index across productive rearrangements. Sourced from immuneACCESS, this table was stored by TCRdb with only in-frame sequences that have V and J called. A share of the clones is absent; for the studies checked, an unresolved V gene accounts for under half, and the remainder has no known explanation. V and J calls and clone size are as listed in that table; D and trimming were resolved from the DNA. For this sample there are 220,000 or so clones; roughly 85% appear just once. The ten largest clones add up to less than 4% of the sample.

For CDR1 and CDR2, the germline V gene lists MDHEN and SYDVKM. The CDR3, cysteine through phenylalanine, is 12 amino acids long. The retained sequence is limited to the CDR3, 36 bases, with the frame set at the first base. V and J lose 6 bases and 8 bases, and a span of 11 bases separates them. This receptor was taken from a woman aged 80 or over with acute or convalescent COVID-19. The specimen was peripheral blood. Recombination connected TRBV28 to TRBJ1-5, with the D gene not confidently named. CDR3 sequence: CASSPLGKPQHF. DNA sequence: TGTGCCAGCAGCCCGCTAGGAAAGCCCCAGCATTTT.